This T cell receptor (beta chain) was sequenced in a study of cytomegalovirus exposure and HLA in healthy donors. In its sample, this clone was seen a few times. This sample also contains other DNA sequences that code for the same CDR3. Amplification used 60 Vbeta primers and 13 Jbeta primers. Assay: immunoSEQ multiplex PCR; the TCRdb copy retains only in-frame clones and omits some. The sample carries 130,000 or so clones, about 8% recorded once. This CDR3 region has 14 residues. Per germline, CDR1 MNHEY and CDR2 SVGAGI. V gave up 5 bases and J gave up 1 base; unmatched junction bases: 1. The sequenced sample consisted of PBMCs. The TCR comes from a woman aged 40 to 50 in good health and CMV-seropositive. The chain carries TRBV6-5 and TRBJ1-5; the match to TRBD1 covers 8 bases. As DNA, the CDR3 is TGTGCCAGCAGTCGGACAGGGAGCAATCAGCCCCAGCATTTT. Protein product: CASSRTGSNQPQHF.